The T cell receptor beta chain described here comes from a study of early T cells in non-severe SARS-CoV-2 infection. Study-level background: Bulk RNA isolated from unsorted whole blood underwent sequencing; chains were not paired. Broader study findings: Anti-spike CD8 specificities were favored by VDJdb matching, whose results missed private and CD4 specificities.

This clonotype was detected only a few times. As yet, its antigen is unknown. The TCR library protocol was used to attach unique molecular identifiers. These identifiers were attached to individual cDNA molecules. TCRdb ran MiXCR on the 5' RACE reads and lists one entry per CDR3 protein. The repertoire consists of around 56,000 distinct CDR3 sequences, with around 13% occurring once and the leading ten covering almost 9.5%. This CDR3 has 15 residues. V was pared by 0 bases and J by 0 bases, with 8 bases between. Looked up from germline, CDR1 is SGHAT and CDR2 is FQNNGV. The chain couples TRBV11-2 to TRBJ1-1; D is perhaps TRBD1 (5 bases). This TCR was recovered from an adult who was a healthcare worker with PCR-confirmed SARS-CoV-2 infection or an uninfected control (not recorded which). Specimen: whole blood, collected at baseline. The CDR3 spells CASSLEGRMNTEAFF. CDR3 nucleotides: TGTGCCAGCAGCTTAGAGGGGCGAATGAACACTGAAGCTTTCTTT.